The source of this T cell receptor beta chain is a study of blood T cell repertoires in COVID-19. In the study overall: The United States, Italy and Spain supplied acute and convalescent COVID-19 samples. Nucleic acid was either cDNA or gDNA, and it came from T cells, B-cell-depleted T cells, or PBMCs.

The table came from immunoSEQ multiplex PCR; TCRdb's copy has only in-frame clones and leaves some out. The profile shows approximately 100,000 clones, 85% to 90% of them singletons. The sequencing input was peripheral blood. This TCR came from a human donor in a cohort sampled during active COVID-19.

CDR3: CASSQDRLVVPYEQYF. Written as DNA, the CDR3 is TGTGCCAGCAGCCAAGATAGGCTAGTAGTTCCGTACGAGCAGTACTTC. The chain recombines TRBV3-1 (or the pseudogene TRBV3-2) with TRBJ2-7; D uncertain. The CDR3 is 16 amino acids. The V gene's germline CDR1 is LGHDT and CDR2 YNNKEL (reference sequence). Trimming removed 0 bases at V and 4 bases at J, with 16 bases between.